This TCR beta chain appears in the sequencing data of a study of cytomegalovirus exposure and HLA in healthy donors. Study overall: Roughly 180 million T cells yielded 100 million or so unique TCR beta sequences, as an earlier analysis found. General study results and limits: Cytomegalovirus association was listed for 150 to 200 TCR beta chains. Later on, a genetic analysis was performed. It linked a missense variant in DCLRE1C with V- and J-gene trimming of TCR beta.

Primers: 60 Vbeta forward and 13 Jbeta reverse. Method: immunoSEQ multiplex PCR; TCRdb's copy keeps in-frame clones and lacks some. The table records fewer than 150,000 clones, 70% to 80% of them present only once. The CDR3 consists of 15 residues. The V and J ends lost 0 bases and 0 bases respectively, with 10 bases between them. Germline-derived CDR1 and CDR2 are SGHRS and YFSETQ. Details on this clone: Its antigen remains unknown.

This sequence joins TRBV5-1 and TRBJ2-7; D gene ambiguous. Source material: PBMCs. The sequence was obtained from a young man in good health and CMV-seronegative. CDR3 amino acids: CASSLAEASSYEQYF. The CDR3 nucleotides read TGCGCCAGCAGCTTGGCCGAGGCGAGCTCCTACGAGCAGTACTTC.